The 10 T cell receptor beta chains reported below all come from one sample, sequenced in a study of blood T cell repertoires in COVID-19. Sequencing used immunoSEQ multiplex PCR; TCRdb keeps in-frame clones, though not all of them. The sample lists 250,000 to 300,000 clones; roughly 86% were seen once. Sequenced: peripheral blood. These receptors all come from a woman aged 25 to 39 with acute or convalescent COVID-19.

This clone was counted once. The chain employs TRBV6-5 and TRBJ2-2; 9 bases are shared with TRBD2. This CDR3 is 16 amino acids long. With 2 bases clipped from V and 4 bases from J, the junction kept 5 bases outside the gene matches. The germline CDR1 and CDR2 sequences are MNHEY and SVGAGI. CDR3: CASSYGGRAGTGELFF. The DNA of the CDR3 is TGTGCCAGCAGTTACGGCGGGAGGGCCGGCACCGGGGAGCTGTTTTTT.

The gene calls are TRBV28 and TRBJ1-1; tentatively, D is TRBD1 (5 bases). The CDR3 consists of 12 residues. V was pared by 6 bases and J by 8 bases, with 13 bases between. The germline V gene has CDR1 MDHEN and CDR2 SYDVKM. CDR3: CASRAGAPEAFF. In DNA form, the CDR3 reads TGTGCCAGCAGGGCTGGGGCGCCAGAAGCTTTCTTT.

The chain employs TRBV7-8 and TRBJ1-5, with D maybe TRBD1 (5 bases). The germline gives CDR1 SGHVS, CDR2 FQNEAQ. Trimming stripped 3 bases from V and 0 bases from J, with 15 bases between. The CDR3 consists of 17 residues. DNA of the CDR3: TGTGCCAGCAGCTTCAGCACAGGCTACAATAGCAATCAGCCCCAGCATTTT. Translated, it gives CASSFSTGYNSNQPQHF.

The chain is built from TRBV10-3 and TRBJ2-5; TRBD1 aligns across 9 bases. Germline V lookup: CDR1 ENHRY, CDR2 SYGVKD. This CDR3 comprises 17 residues. Trimming at V came to 11 bases and at J to 2 bases, leaving 18 bases not matched to a gene. The CDR3 DNA reads as TGTGCCTTGTTCGGGACAGGGTTTGATTCGGGTCAAGAGACCCAGTACTTC. Its translation: CALFGTGFDSGQETQYF.

J is TRBJ2-5 and V is TRBV4-3, with a weak D call TRBD1 (6 bases). CDR3 length equals 13 residues. V lost 6 bases and J lost 5, with 13 bases in between. The germline gives CDR1 LGHNA, CDR2 YSLEER. The CDR3 protein is CASSVGAGETQYF. The CDR3 DNA follows: TGCGCCAGCAGTGTGGGGGCTGGGGAGACCCAGTACTTC.

The chain has TRBV6-2 or TRBV6-3 and TRBJ2-3; maybe TRBD1 (5 bases). The CDR3 runs to 16 residues. Germline V lookup: CDR1 MNHEY, CDR2 SVGEGT. V was cut by 5 bases and J by 4 bases, with 19 bases left in between. The CDR3 region is CASSKQSSTGADTQYF. CDR3 sequence (DNA): TGTGCCAGCAGTAAACAATCCTCCACAGGAGCAGATACGCAGTATTTT.

The CDR3 protein is CASSSDRLVNQPQHF. DNA for the CDR3: TGTGCCAGCAGCTCGGACAGGCTAGTCAATCAGCCCCAGCATTTT. The V and J genes are TRBV7-8 and TRBJ1-5, with 7 bases aligning to TRBD1. Germline CDR1 reads SGHVS; CDR2 reads FQNEAQ. The J segment lost 3 bases and the V segment lost 4 bases, leaving 6 bases of the junction unmatched. This CDR3 is 15 amino acids long.

The V call is TRBV6-2 or TRBV6-3, the J call TRBJ1-6, with D possibly being TRBD1 (5 bases). With 4 bases removed from V and 7 bases from J, the gap between germline ends came to 11 bases. This CDR3 comprises 14 residues. Germline assignment: CDR1 MNHEY and CDR2 SVGEGT. In nucleotides, the CDR3 is TGTGCCAGCAGTTTACAGGCGACAAATTCACCCCTCCACTTT. It codes for CASSLQATNSPLHF.

This sequence joins TRBV4-2 and TRBJ2-4, with D possibly being TRBD2 (5 bases). Germline CDR1 LGHNA, CDR2 YNFKEQ. V gave up 4 bases and J gave up 1 base, with 14 bases separating them. The CDR3 spans 16 residues. The CDR3, as DNA: TGTGCCAGCAGCCCCCAACTAGAGCCGGCCAAAAACATTCAGTACTTC. As protein: CASSPQLEPAKNIQYF.

The CDR3 loop is CASSLSWTSTDTQYF. In DNA, the CDR3 is TGCGCCAGCAGCTTAAGCTGGACTAGCACAGATACGCAGTATTTT. The chain has TRBV5-1 and TRBJ2-3, with a weak D call TRBD2 (5 bases). The germline gives CDR1 SGHRS, CDR2 YFSETQ. This CDR3 has 15 amino acids. The V gene lost 2 bases and the J gene lost 0 bases, with 10 bases spanning the gap.